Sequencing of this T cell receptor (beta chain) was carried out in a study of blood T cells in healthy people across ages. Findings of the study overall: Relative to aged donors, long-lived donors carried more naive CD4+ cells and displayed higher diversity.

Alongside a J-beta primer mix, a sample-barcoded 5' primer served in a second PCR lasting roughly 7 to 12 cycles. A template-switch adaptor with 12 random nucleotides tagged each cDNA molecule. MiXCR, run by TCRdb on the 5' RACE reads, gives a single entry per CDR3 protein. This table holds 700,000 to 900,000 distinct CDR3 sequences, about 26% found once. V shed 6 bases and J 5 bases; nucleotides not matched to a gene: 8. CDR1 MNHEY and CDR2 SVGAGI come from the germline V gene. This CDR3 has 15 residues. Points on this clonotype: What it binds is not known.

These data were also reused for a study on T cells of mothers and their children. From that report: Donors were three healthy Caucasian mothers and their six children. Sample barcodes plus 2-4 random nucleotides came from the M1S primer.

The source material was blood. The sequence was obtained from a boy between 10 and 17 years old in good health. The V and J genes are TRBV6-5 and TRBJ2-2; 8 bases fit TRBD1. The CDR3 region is CASRKDRGGTGELFF. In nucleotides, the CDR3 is TGTGCCAGCAGGAAAGACAGGGGTGGAACCGGGGAGCTGTTTTTT.